This T cell receptor (beta chain) was retrieved from a study of shared clonotypes between healthy human individuals. Findings and caveats of the study: Of the naive CD4 clonotypes, around 5.2% were shared across a handful of donors.

Splitting of each subset's genomic DNA was done evenly across several immunoSEQ plates. Only in-frame clones appear in the TCRdb table, and some are missing; sequencing was by immunoSEQ multiplex PCR. The sample holds about 2.2 million clones, 93% seen once. Naive CD8 isolation took CD45RO-negative cells positively selected for CCR7 and excluded terminally differentiated effector memory CD45RA+ cells. The donors were all Caucasian adults (living in Nashville, Tennessee). For this clone: Its antigen is undetermined.

This CDR3 has 16 residues. Trimming removed 5 bases from V and 1 base from J; junction bases left unmatched: 7. The V gene's germline CDR1 is SGHAT and CDR2 FQNNGV. The source of this sequence is a young man in good health. Some clones in this sample may be carry-over from other donors' samples. The J gene is TRBJ1-2, the V gene TRBV11-2, with TRBD1 identical over 10 bases. Sequenced input: naive CD8+ T cells from PBMCs. CDR3 amino acids: CASSSGTGALNYGYTF. The CDR3 DNA reads as TGTGCCAGCAGCAGTGGGACAGGGGCTCTTAACTATGGCTACACCTTC.